This is a list of T cell receptor beta chains from one sample in a study of tumor-infiltrating lymphocytes in oesophageal squamous cell carcinoma. One entry per CDR3 protein, called by TCRdb with MiXCR from the PCR reads. This table has fewer than 15,000 distinct CDR3 sequences, about half appearing once. Specimen: blood. The receptor set was obtained from a female donor with esophageal squamous cell carcinoma. Each CDR3 is given with its conserved first and last residue. Clone size is shown for a subset of rows, as once, few, many or a class of expanded clone.

TRBV19 | many | CASSILFRGRSMGEQYF
TRBV7-2 | few | CASSLSGSTDTQYF
TRBV28 | . | CASSLSGTAGEVKTQYF
TRBV7-3 | . | CASGTGGPGELFF
TRBV7-8 | . | CASSLELGRSGYTF
TRBV6-1 | . | CASSEALHLYEQYF
TRBV7-9 | . | CASSLGGRASYNEQFF
TRBV28 | . | CASRPDSLYGYTF
TRBV27 | . | CASRTPTDTPFF
TRBV24-1 | many | CATSGPYEQYF
TRBV7-2 | . | CASSLDERLGQFF
TRBV7-2 | . | CASSLAGLAGYNEQFF